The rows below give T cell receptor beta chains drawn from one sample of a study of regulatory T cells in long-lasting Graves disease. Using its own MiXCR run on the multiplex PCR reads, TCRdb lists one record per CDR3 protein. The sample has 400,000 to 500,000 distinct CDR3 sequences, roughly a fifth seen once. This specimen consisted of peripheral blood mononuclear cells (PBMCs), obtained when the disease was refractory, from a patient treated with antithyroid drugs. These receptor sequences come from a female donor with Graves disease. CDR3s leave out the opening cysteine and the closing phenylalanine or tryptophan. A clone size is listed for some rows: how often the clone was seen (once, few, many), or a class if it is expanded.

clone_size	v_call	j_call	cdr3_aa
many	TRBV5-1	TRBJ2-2	ASSSEGQVNGELF
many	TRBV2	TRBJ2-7	ASSESRGSTYEQY
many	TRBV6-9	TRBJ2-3	ASSWRDTQY
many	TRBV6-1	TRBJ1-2	ASSRDDSWRGYT
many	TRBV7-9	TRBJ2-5	ASNSPHRAQETQY
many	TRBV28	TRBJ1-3	ASSPQVGTAGGNTIY
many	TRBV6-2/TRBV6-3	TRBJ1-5	ASSYGTNQPQH
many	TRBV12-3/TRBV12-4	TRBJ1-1	ASSLKNTEAF
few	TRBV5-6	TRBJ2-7	ASSLGLDTRYEQY
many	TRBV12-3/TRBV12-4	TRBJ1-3	ASRRRTGSGNTIY
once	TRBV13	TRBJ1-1	ASSSSGQWNTEAF
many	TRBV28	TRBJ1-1	ASSLLHAGGSTEAF
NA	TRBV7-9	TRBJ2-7	ASSSISYEQY
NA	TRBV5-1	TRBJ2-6	ASTLGGTGANVLT
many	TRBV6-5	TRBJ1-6	ASSYSRQGSNSPLH
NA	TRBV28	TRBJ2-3	ASRKGGTDTQY
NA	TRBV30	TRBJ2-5	AWSVGREVGETQY
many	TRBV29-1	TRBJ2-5	SVAGLAGETQY
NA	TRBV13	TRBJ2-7	ASSISGTEGGEQY
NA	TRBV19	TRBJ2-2	ASSMGLGSDTGELF
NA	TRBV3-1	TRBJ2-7	ASSQAQAVEQY
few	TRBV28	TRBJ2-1	ASSLVGGASFNEQF
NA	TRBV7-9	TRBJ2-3	ASSLGPGSDTDTQY
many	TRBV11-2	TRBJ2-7	ASSLSMDSSYEQY
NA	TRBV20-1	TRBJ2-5	SAATGGAETQY
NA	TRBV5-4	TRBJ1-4	ASSFGGLDEKLF
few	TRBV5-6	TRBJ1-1	ASSFPQGDEAF
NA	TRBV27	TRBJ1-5	ASSLGGFQPQH
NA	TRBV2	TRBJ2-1	ASRTGSDEQF
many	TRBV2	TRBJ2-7	ASSETSGNYEQY
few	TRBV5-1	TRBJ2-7	ASSDGLVSYEQY
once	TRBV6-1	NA	ASSETRYNEQY
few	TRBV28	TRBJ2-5	ASSYAGQPQETQY
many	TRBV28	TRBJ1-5	ASGGGAHSNQPQH
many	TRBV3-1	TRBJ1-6	ASSRDSDNSPLH
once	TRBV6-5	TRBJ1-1	ASSYSQGRNTEAF
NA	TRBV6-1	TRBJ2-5	ASSPTGEGGIETQY
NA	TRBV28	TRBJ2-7	VSSASGTGSYEQY
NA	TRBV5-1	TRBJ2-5	ASSLSPIGTEETQY
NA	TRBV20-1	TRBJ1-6	SARRRGWGDSPLH
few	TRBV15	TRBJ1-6	ATSFRRGASSYNSPLH
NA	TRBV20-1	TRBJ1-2	SARDRGQGLYGYT
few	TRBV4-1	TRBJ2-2	ASSLPQGGELF
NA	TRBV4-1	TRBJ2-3	ASTLVGGTDTQY
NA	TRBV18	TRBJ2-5	ASSPGFRETQY
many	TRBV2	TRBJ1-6	ASRGAGGSYNSPLH
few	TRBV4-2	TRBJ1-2	ASSQETGGRYGYT
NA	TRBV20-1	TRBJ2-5	SARAVPRPHGQETQY
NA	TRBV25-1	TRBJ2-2	ASREDRGLTGELF
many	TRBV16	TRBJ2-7	ASSHHTLGADEQY
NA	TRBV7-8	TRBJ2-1	ASSARDSYNEQF
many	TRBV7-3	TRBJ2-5	ASSAGQRETQY
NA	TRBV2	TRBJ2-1	ASSRVGEQF
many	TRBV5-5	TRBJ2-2	ASSSGLAGSDTGELF